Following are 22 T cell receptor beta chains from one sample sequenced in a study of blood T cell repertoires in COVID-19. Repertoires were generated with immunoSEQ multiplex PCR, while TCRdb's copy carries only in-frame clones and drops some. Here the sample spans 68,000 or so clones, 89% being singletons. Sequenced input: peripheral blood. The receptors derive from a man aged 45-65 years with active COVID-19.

CDR3 amino acids: CASSQEAGGVADTQYF. The CDR3 region has the DNA TGCGCCAGCAGCCAAGAGGCTGGGGGGGTTGCAGATACGCAGTATTTT. The chain links TRBV4-3 to TRBJ2-3; 7 bases are a match to TRBD2. CDR1 LGHNA and CDR2 YSLEER come from the germline V gene. Trimming at V came to 0 bases and at J to 4 bases, leaving 7 bases not matched to a gene. This CDR3 comprises 16 residues.

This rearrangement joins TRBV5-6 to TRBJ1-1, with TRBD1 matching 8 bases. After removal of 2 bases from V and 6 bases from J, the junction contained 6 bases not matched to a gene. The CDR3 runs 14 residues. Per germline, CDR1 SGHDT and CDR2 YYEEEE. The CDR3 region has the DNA TGTGCCAGCAGCTTTCTTGGACAGGGCGCTGAAGCTTTCTTT. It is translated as CASSFLGQGAEAFF.

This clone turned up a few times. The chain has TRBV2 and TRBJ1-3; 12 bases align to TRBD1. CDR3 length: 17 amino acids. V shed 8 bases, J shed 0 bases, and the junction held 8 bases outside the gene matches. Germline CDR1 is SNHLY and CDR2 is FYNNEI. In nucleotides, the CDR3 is TGTGCCAGCCGGGACAGGGGGCGCTTCCTCTCTGGAAACACCATATATTTT. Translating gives CASRDRGRFLSGNTIYF.

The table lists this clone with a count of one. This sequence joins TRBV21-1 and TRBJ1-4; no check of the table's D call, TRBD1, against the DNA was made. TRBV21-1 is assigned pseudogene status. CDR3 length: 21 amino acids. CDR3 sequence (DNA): TGTGCCAGCAGCAAAGCGCTTTTGGGGACAGGGGGCCTAGCAACTAATGAAAAACTGTTTTTT. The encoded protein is CASSKALLGTGGLATNEKLFF.

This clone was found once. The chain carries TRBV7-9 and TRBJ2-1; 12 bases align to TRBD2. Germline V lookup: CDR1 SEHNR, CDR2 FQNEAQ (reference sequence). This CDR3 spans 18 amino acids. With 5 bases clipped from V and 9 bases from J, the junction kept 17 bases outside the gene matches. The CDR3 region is CASSAPFRLAGAGGEQFF. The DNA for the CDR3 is TGTGCCAGCAGCGCCCCCTTTCGACTAGCGGGAGCGGGGGGTGAGCAGTTCTTC.

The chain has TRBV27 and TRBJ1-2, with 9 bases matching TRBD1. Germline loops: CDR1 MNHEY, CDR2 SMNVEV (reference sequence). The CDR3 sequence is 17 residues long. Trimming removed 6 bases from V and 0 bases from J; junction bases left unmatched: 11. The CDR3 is CASSMGRGQGPNYGYTF. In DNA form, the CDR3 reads TGTGCCAGCAGCATGGGCCGGGGACAGGGACCTAACTATGGCTACACCTTC.

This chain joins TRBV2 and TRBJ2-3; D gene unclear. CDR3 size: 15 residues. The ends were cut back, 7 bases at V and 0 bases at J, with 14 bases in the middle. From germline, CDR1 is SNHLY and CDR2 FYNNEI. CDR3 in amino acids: CASTYAGPSTDTQYF. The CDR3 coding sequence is TGTGCCAGCACCTATGCAGGCCCCAGCACAGATACGCAGTATTTT.

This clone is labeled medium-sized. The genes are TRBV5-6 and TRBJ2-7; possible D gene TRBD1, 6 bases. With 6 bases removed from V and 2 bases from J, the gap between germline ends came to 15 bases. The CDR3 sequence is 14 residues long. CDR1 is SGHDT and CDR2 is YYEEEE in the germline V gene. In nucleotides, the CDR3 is TGTGCCAGCACCGCGACAGGAAATGCCTACGAGCAGTACTTC. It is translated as CASTATGNAYEQYF.

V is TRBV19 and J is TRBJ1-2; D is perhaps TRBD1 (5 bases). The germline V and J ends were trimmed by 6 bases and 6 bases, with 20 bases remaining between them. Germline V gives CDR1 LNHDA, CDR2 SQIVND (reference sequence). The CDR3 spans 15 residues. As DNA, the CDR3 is TGTGCCAGTAGAACCAACGCCCAGGGTTTTGATGGCTACACCTTC. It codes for CASRTNAQGFDGYTF.

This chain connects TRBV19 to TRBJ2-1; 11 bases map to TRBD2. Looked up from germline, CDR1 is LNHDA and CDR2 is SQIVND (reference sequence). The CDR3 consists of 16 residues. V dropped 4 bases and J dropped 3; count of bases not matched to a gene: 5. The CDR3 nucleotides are TGTGCCAGTAGTAGAACTAGCGGGGGACTCTACAATGAGCAGTTCTTC. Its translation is CASSRTSGGLYNEQFF.

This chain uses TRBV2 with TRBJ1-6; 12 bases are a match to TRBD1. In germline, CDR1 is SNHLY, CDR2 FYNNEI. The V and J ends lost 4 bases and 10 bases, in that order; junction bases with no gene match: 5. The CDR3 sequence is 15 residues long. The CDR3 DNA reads TGTGCCAGCAGTGGAGTGGGACAGGGGGCCTCACCCCTCCACTTT. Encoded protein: CASSGVGQGASPLHF.

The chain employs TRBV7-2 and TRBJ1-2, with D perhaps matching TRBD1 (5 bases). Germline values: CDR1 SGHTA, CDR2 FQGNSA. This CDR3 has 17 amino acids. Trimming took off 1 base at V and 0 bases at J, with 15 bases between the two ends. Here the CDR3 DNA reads TGTGCCAGCAGCTTAGAAGGCAGGACACCCCCTAACTATGGCTACACCTTC. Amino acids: CASSLEGRTPPNYGYTF.

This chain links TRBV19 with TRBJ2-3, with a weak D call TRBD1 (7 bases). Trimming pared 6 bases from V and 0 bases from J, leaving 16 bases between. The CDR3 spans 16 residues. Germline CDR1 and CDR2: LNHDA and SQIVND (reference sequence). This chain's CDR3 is CASRRLGGPSTDTQYF. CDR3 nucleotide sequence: TGTGCCAGTAGGAGACTAGGGGGCCCTAGCACAGATACGCAGTATTTT.

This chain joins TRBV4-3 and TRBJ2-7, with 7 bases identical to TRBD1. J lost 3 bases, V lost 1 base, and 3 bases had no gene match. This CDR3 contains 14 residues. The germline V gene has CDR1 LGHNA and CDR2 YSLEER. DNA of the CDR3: TGCGCCAGCAGCCAAGGTTGGACAGGCTACGAGCAGTACTTC. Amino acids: CASSQGWTGYEQYF.

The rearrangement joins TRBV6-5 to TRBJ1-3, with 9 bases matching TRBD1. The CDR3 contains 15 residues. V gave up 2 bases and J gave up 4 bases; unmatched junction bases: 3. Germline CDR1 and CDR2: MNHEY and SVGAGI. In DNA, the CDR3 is TGTGCCAGCAGTTACCGACAGGGGGTCGGAAACACCATATATTTT. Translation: CASSYRQGVGNTIYF.

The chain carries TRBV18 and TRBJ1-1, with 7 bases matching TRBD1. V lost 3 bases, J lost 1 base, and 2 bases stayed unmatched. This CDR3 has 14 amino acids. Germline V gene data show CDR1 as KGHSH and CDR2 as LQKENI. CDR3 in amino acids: CASSPQGGNTEAFF. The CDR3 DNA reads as TGTGCCAGCTCACCGCAGGGGGGGAACACTGAAGCTTTCTTT.

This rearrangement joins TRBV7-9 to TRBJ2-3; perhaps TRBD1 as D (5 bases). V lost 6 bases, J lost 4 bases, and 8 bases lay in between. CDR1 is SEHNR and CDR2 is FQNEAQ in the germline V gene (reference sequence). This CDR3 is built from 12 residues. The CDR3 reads CASRIQADTQYF. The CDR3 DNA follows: TGTGCCAGCAGAATACAGGCAGATACGCAGTATTTT.

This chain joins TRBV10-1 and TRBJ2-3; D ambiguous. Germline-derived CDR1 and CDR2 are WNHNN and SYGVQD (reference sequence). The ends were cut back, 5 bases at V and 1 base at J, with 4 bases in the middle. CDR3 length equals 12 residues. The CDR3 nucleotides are TGCGCCAGCAGTTTCGGCACAGATACGCAGTATTTT. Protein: CASSFGTDTQYF.

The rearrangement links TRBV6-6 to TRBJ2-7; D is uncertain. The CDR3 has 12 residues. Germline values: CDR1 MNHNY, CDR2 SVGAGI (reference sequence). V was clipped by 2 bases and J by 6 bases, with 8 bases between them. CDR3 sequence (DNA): TGTGCCAGCAGTTACGGGCAGACCGAGCAGTACTTC. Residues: CASSYGQTEQYF.

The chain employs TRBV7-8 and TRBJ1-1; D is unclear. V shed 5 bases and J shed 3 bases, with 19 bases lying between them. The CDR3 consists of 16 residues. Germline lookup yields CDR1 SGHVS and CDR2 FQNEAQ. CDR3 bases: TGTGCCAGCAGCCCTTCTCAACGGAGAAGGTACACTGAAGCTTTCTTT. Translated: CASSPSQRRRYTEAFF.

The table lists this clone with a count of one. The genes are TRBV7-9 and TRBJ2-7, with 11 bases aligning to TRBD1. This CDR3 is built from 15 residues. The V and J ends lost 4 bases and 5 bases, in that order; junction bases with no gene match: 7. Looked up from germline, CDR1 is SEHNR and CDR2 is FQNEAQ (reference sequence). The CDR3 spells CASSSTWDRGNEQYF. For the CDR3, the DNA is TGTGCCAGCAGCTCAACGTGGGACAGGGGGAACGAGCAGTACTTC.

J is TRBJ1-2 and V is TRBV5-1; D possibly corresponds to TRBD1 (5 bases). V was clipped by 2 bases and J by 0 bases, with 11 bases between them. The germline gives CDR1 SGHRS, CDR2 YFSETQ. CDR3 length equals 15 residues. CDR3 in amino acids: CASSFGGSTNYGYTF. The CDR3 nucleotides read TGCGCCAGCAGCTTCGGGGGAAGCACTAACTATGGCTACACCTTC.